This T cell receptor beta chain was captured by sequencing in a study of blood T cell repertoires in COVID-19. This clone is a singleton in its sample. V was trimmed by 0 bases and J by 2 bases, leaving 5 bases between them. This CDR3 has 15 residues. Germline CDR1 is PRHDT and CDR2 is FYEKMQ (reference sequence). Profiling relied on immunoSEQ multiplex PCR, and the TCRdb table lists in-frame clones only, not all of them. The sample comprises tens of thousands of clones, 82% of which are singletons, and roughly a fifth rests with the top ten. The specimen was peripheral blood. The TCR originated in a woman aged 55-70 years with acute or convalescent COVID-19. J is TRBJ2-6 and V is TRBV13; the D is unclear. CDR3 DNA sequence: TGTGCCAGCAGCTTAGGGACTCCTGGGGCCAACGTCCTGACTTTC. Translation gives CASSLGTPGANVLTF.